These 23 T cell receptor beta chains were sequenced from one sample in a study of cytomegalovirus exposure and HLA in healthy donors. PCR was performed using 60 Vbeta and 13 Jbeta primers. The repertoire was sequenced with immunoSEQ multiplex PCR; TCRdb's copy has only in-frame clones and lacks some. The sample consists of about 160,000 clones, 82% of them appearing once. The sample taken for sequencing was PBMCs. These receptors came from a girl aged 10-17 years in good health and CMV-seropositive.

The rearrangement links TRBV27 to TRBJ1-1; D is unresolved. CDR1 is MNHEY and CDR2 is SMNVEV in the germline V gene (reference sequence). V shed 0 bases and J shed 1 base, with 9 bases lying between them. This CDR3 spans 15 amino acids. The CDR3 here is CASSLSRLGNTEAFF. In DNA, the CDR3 is TGTGCCAGCAGTTTATCACGGCTAGGGAACACTGAAGCTTTCTTT.

Details on this clone: Because it lacks the conserved phenylalanine or tryptophan at the end, this CDR3 is likely a read error. The rearrangement uses TRBV5-4 and TRBJ1-1; 10 nucleotides agree with TRBD1. The J segment lost 6 bases and the V segment lost 3 bases, leaving 8 bases of the junction unmatched. CDR1 is SGHNT, CDR2 YYREEE, per germline (reference sequence). The CDR3 extends over 15 amino acids. The CDR3 spells CASSSLTGGYSEAFL. In nucleotides, the CDR3 is TGTGCCAGCAGCTCTCTGACAGGGGGCTACTCTGAAGCTTTCCTT.

As DNA, the CDR3 is TGTGCCAGCAGCTTAGTGCCGGAGCAGGGGATGAACACTGAAGCTTTCTTT. This encodes CASSLVPEQGMNTEAFF. This chain connects TRBV7-8 to TRBJ1-1; D possibly corresponds to TRBD1 (6 bases). This CDR3 comprises 17 residues. Germline-derived CDR1 and CDR2 are SGHVS and FQNEAQ. The V and J ends lost 1 base and 0 bases respectively, with 15 bases between them. The whole variable domain, filled in from reference TRBV7-8 and TRBJ1-1, reads GAGVSQSPRYKVAKRGQDVALRCDPISGHVSLFWYQQALGQGPEFLTYFQNEAQLDKSGLPSDRFFAERPEGSVSTLKIQRTQQEDSAVYLCASSLVPEQGMNTEAFFGQGTRLTVV.

The rearrangement uses TRBV27 and TRBJ2-1; 12 bases line up with TRBD2. Per the germline V gene, CDR1 is MNHEY and CDR2 is SMNVEV (reference sequence). Trimming cost V 5 bases and J 6 bases; bases outside gene matches: 8. The CDR3 runs to 16 residues. The CDR3 loop reads CASSPSTSGSINEQFF. The CDR3 nucleotides are TGTGCCAGCAGTCCCTCGACTAGCGGGAGTATCAATGAGCAGTTCTTC.

This chain links TRBV18 with TRBJ2-5; 12 nucleotides match TRBD2. Germline lookup yields CDR1 KGHSH and CDR2 LQKENI. J lost 4 bases, V lost 0 bases, and 9 bases had no gene match. The CDR3 is made up of 18 amino acids. The CDR3 loop reads CASSPPWTSGTAGETQYF. CDR3 bases: TGTGCCAGCTCACCACCTTGGACTAGCGGGACGGCCGGAGAGACCCAGTACTTC.

The chain combines TRBV30 with TRBJ1-1; no definite D call. V was clipped by 5 bases and J by 1 base, with 14 bases between them. CDR1 and CDR2 from the germline V gene are GTSNPN and SVGIG (reference sequence). This CDR3 has 14 amino acids. DNA for the CDR3: TGTGCCTGGCTACCTATTACCAAGAACACTGAAGCTTTCTTT. Translation: CAWLPITKNTEAFF.

The chain has TRBV10-3 and TRBJ1-1, with a tentative D call TRBD1 (5 bases). The germline gives CDR1 ENHRY, CDR2 SYGVKD. V was trimmed by 11 bases and J by 4 bases, leaving 11 bases between them. This CDR3 region has 11 residues. The CDR3 loop reads CAARGSTEAFF. CDR3 DNA sequence: TGTGCCGCAAGGGGATCCACTGAAGCTTTCTTT.

The rearrangement joins TRBV5-4 to TRBJ2-7, with 7 bases identical to TRBD1. Per the germline V gene, CDR1 is SGHNT and CDR2 is YYREEE (reference sequence). The CDR3 contains 14 residues. After removal of 2 bases from V and 2 bases from J, the junction contained 4 bases not matched to a gene. The CDR3 nucleotides are TGTGCCAGCAGCTTCCGGGACAGAGCCTACGAGCAGTACTTC. Its translation: CASSFRDRAYEQYF.

This chain links TRBV18 with TRBJ1-3, with 7 bases lining up with TRBD1. The trim removed 6 bases at V and 2 bases at J, leaving 13 bases unmatched. This CDR3 region has 17 residues. Germline CDR1 and CDR2: KGHSH and LQKENI. The CDR3 nucleotides read TGTGCCAGCTCGGGACTGACAGGGTTAGGCCCTGGAAACACCATATATTTT. Its translation: CASSGLTGLGPGNTIYF.

This chain uses TRBV28 with TRBJ2-3; the D gene is possibly TRBD1 (5 bases). V lost 5 bases and J lost 2, with 14 bases in between. CDR1 is MDHEN and CDR2 is SYDVKM in the germline V gene. This CDR3 region has 15 residues. The CDR3 DNA reads as TGTGCCAGCAGTACCCGACAGCCCCTCACAGATACGCAGTATTTT. Translation: CASSTRQPLTDTQYF.

The V gene is TRBV25-1, the J gene TRBJ2-1, with D perhaps TRBD1 (5 bases). Germline CDR1 MGHDK, CDR2 SYGVNS. Trimming left V 4 bases short and J 5 bases short, with 9 bases between. The CDR3 runs 13 residues. Here the CDR3 DNA reads TGTGCCAGCAGTGGGGGCACAAACAATGAGCAGTTCTTC. Translation gives CASSGGTNNEQFF.

The rearrangement links TRBV2 to TRBJ2-1; the match to TRBD1 covers 8 bases. Germline V gene lookup returns CDR1 SNHLY and CDR2 FYNNEI. J gave up 4 bases and V 6 bases, and 8 bases lay outside the gene matches. CDR3 length equals 15 residues. The CDR3 nucleotides read TGTGCCAGCAGCCAGGACAGGGCCGGATACAATGAGCAGTTCTTC. Translation gives CASSQDRAGYNEQFF.

The chain has TRBV4-1 and TRBJ2-5, with no clear D. The CDR3 totals 19 residues. Germline V gene sequence: CDR1 MGHRA, CDR2 YSYEKL. V lost 3 bases to trimming and J lost 5 bases, with 28 bases between them. CDR3 coding DNA: TGCGCCAGCAGCCACCGAAGTGGCGCCACGACTTCCCCCTGGGAGACCCAGTACTTC. Protein product: CASSHRSGATTSPWETQYF.

The gene calls are TRBV29-1 and TRBJ1-4, with TRBD1 matching 9 bases. The CDR3 contains 13 residues. The V gene's germline CDR1 is SQVTM and CDR2 ANQGSEA. With 5 bases clipped from V and 8 bases from J, the junction kept 6 bases outside the gene matches. The CDR3 is CSVQDRGGEKLFF. The CDR3 coding sequence is TGCAGCGTTCAGGACAGGGGTGGGGAAAAACTGTTTTTT. Filled out from reference TRBV29-1 and TRBJ1-4, the complete variable domain reads SAVISQKPSRDICQRGTSLTIQCQVDSQVTMMFWYRQQPGQSLTLIATANQGSEATYESGFVIDKFPISRPNLTFSTLTVSNMSPEDSSIYLCSVQDRGGEKLFFGSGTQLSVL.

This chain joins TRBV28 and TRBJ1-2; no reliable D call. Germline V CDR1 and CDR2: MDHEN, SYDVKM. This CDR3 region has 12 residues. Trimming took off 1 base at V and 4 bases at J, with 4 bases between the two ends. CDR3 DNA sequence: TGTGCCAGCAGTTTATCCGGCTATGGCTACACCTTC. Residues: CASSLSGYGYTF.

The V call is TRBV11-2, the J call TRBJ2-7; perhaps TRBD1 as D (6 bases). CDR1 is SGHAT, CDR2 FQNNGV, per germline. There are 17 residues in the CDR3. V lost 5 bases and J 2 bases, leaving 22 bases between the germline ends. The CDR3 nucleotides read TGTGCCAGCAGCCCATTATCTCGCAGGGGAACCCCCTACGAGCAGTACTTC. Protein sequence: CASSPLSRRGTPYEQYF.

This clone was seen more than once but under ten times. V and J are TRBV11-2 and TRBJ2-3; TRBD2 matches at 8 bases. From germline, CDR1 is SGHAT and CDR2 FQNNGV. The CDR3 spans 15 residues. Losses at the gene ends were 5 bases for V and 4 bases for J; bases not matched to a gene: 8. In DNA form, the CDR3 reads TGTGCCAGCAGCAGGCGGGGGGCGTCTGCAGATACGCAGTATTTT. Translated, it gives CASSRRGASADTQYF.

The chain carries TRBV6-5 and TRBJ2-7, with 7 bases identical to TRBD2. V shed 8 bases and J 2 bases; nucleotides not matched to a gene: 3. The germline V gene encodes CDR1 MNHEY and CDR2 SVGAGI. This CDR3 is 12 amino acids long. The CDR3 sequence: CASAAGAYEQYF. The DNA for the CDR3 is TGTGCCAGCGCTGCGGGAGCCTACGAGCAGTACTTC.

The genes are TRBV4-1 and TRBJ2-7; 8 positions agree with TRBD1. V lost 5 bases, J lost 3 bases, and 9 bases stayed unmatched. Germline V lookup: CDR1 MGHRA, CDR2 YSYEKL. This CDR3 is 15 amino acids long. The DNA for the CDR3 is TGCGCCAGCAGCTTGGAGCACAGGGGGGTCTACGAGCAGTACTTC. Translated, it gives CASSLEHRGVYEQYF.

The V call is TRBV7-6, the J call TRBJ2-2, with a tentative D call TRBD1 (5 bases). Germline V gene lookup returns CDR1 SGHVS and CDR2 FNYEAQ. The CDR3 loop spans 15 amino acids. V gave up 2 bases and J gave up 4 bases, with 11 bases separating them. CDR3 residues: CASSLTRDATGELFF. The CDR3 DNA reads as TGTGCCAGCAGCTTAACCAGGGATGCCACCGGGGAGCTGTTTTTT.

This chain joins TRBV9 and TRBJ1-2; TRBD1 matches 8 bases. The CDR3 has 15 residues. The V gene end was trimmed by 1 base and the J gene end by 3 bases; junction bases not matched to a gene: 5. Germline CDR1 SGDLS, CDR2 YYNGEE. CDR3 nucleotide sequence: TGTGCCAGCAGCGTAACCGGGACAGGCCACTATGGCTACACCTTC. It codes for CASSVTGTGHYGYTF.

The chain employs TRBV20-1 and TRBJ2-7; TRBD2 matches 10 bases. CDR3 length: 11 residues. The germline CDR1 and CDR2 sequences are DFQATT and SNEGSKA (reference sequence). The CDR3 loop reads CGASGSREQYF. As DNA, the CDR3 is TGCGGGGCTAGCGGGAGTCGAGAGCAGTACTTC.

The chain carries TRBV5-4 and TRBJ1-1, with D uncertain. CDR1 SGHNT and CDR2 YYREEE come from the germline V gene (reference sequence). The V gene lost 4 bases and the J gene lost 3 bases, with 16 bases spanning the gap. There are 15 residues in the CDR3. CDR3 region: CASSRLGFLYTEAFF. For the CDR3, the DNA is TGTGCCAGCAGCCGCCTCGGGTTCTTGTACACTGAAGCTTTCTTT.